Listed below are T cell receptor beta chains from one sample, sequenced in a study of OX40 agonist ivuxolimab in advanced cancers. Sequencing used immunoSEQ multiplex PCR; TCRdb keeps in-frame clones, though not all of them. The sample records about 62,000 clones, around 93% being singletons. The material sequenced was CD4+ or CD8+ T cells sorted from blood, taken in a trial of the OX40 agonist ivuxolimab. Every receptor here comes from an adult with an advanced solid tumor such as melanoma, head and neck, liver or kidney cancer. Each CDR3 is given with its conserved first and last residue. Each record gives: V gene, J gene, CDR3 protein.

>TRBV9|TRBJ2-5
CASSVDGTPLETQYF
>TRBV4-2|TRBJ2-7
CASSPRLAGGSSYEQYF
>TRBV4-1|TRBJ1-1
CASSQGGNIEAFF
>TRBV5-6|TRBJ1-2
CASSLASVLRQGVHYGYTF
>TRBV4-1|TRBJ1-1
CASSQGAGRRDTEAFF
>TRBV27|TRBJ2-2
CASSLVRNTGELFF
>TRBV28|TRBJ1-1
CASSLRTTTEAFF
>TRBV6-1|TRBJ2-7
CASMDYTYEQYF
>TRBV4-1|TRBJ2-1
CASSQVPGTSGGSYNEQFF
>TRBV10-3|TRBJ1-1
CAIRTGTENTEAFF
>TRBV5-6|TRBJ1-2
CASSWDREGSYGHTF
>TRBV19|TRBJ1-6
CASSATQTSYNSPLHF
>TRBV4-1|TRBJ1-6
CASSQVHRASLNSPLHF
>TRBV5-6|TRBJ1-1
CASSSTLQSWSLRNTEAFF
>TRBV7-6|TRBJ2-7
CASSVGTGDYEQYF
>TRBV11-3|TRBJ1-2
CASSFPGGAGYTF
>TRBV7-9|TRBJ2-5
CASSLAGTGVPLVPQTQYF
>TRBV19|TRBJ2-1
CASSSRDSSSEQFF
>TRBV11-2|TRBJ1-2
CASSLGDYYGYTF
>TRBV10-1|TRBJ2-1
CASSEFLASYDNEQFF
>TRBV9|TRBJ2-2
CASSVTGELFF
>TRBV21-1|TRBJ2-3
CASSKGDRGADTQYF
>TRBV11-2|TRBJ2-7
CASSFQAGQYYNEQYF
>TRBV4-1|TRBJ2-7
CASSQVEGLAGAYEQYF
>TRBV9|TRBJ1-2
CASSVCIAKGRYYGYTF
>TRBV7-6|TRBJ2-1
CASSQRTGSNEQFF
>TRBV5-5|TRBJ2-3
CASSLRQGRTDTQYF
>TRBV11-2|TRBJ1-3
CASSLDWVSGNTIYF
>TRBV6-6|TRBJ1-4
CASSYGREKLFF
>TRBV5-4|TRBJ1-1
CASSTGGMNTEAFF
>TRBV11-2|TRBJ2-7
CASSLEGPAYEQYF
>TRBV6-4|TRBJ1-6
CASSPRQGYSPLHF
>TRBV14|TRBJ1-1
CASSQGHLNTEAFF
>TRBV6-4|TRBJ2-3
CASSDSHRESTDTQYF
>TRBV25-1|TRBJ1-4
CASAPIGGVELFF
>TRBV27|TRBJ1-1
CASSLGARTEAFF
>TRBV5-1|TRBJ1-1
CASRGTEAFF
>TRBV5-6|TRBJ1-2
CASSLGTGDYGYTF
>TRBV6-4|TRBJ2-3
CASSESSSSGTDTQYF
>TRBV27|TRBJ1-1
CASSLSKGGNTEAFF
>TRBV27|TRBJ1-4
CASSPRQGVGKLFF
>TRBV11-2|TRBJ1-2
CASSRQGGSYGYTF